Following are 5 T cell receptor beta chains from one sample sequenced in a study of beta chain features in type 1 diabetes. The investigators reverse transcribed all of the isolated RNA, so they sequenced expressed TCRB transcripts. Using immunoSEQ multiplex PCR, the repertoire was profiled, and TCRdb retains in-frame clones only, with some absent. The repertoire holds almost 350,000 clones, 15% to 20% seen once, with 0.044% in the top ten. Sequenced: naive CD4+ T cells from blood. All receptors come from a woman between 18 and 29 years old in good health.

The chain has TRBV5-4 and TRBJ2-6; 14 bases align to TRBD2. Germline values: CDR1 SGHNT, CDR2 YYREEE (reference sequence). The CDR3 is 17 amino acids. V lost 4 bases to trimming and J lost 2 bases; unmatched junction nucleotides: 2. The CDR3 bases are TGTGCCAGCAGCCCGGGACTAGCGGGAGCTGGGGCCAACGTCCTGACTTTC. Translated, it gives CASSPGLAGAGANVLTF.

The chain combines TRBV4-1 with TRBJ2-1, with TRBD2 identical over 11 bases. The length of the CDR3 is 21 residues. Trimming removed 4 bases from V and 3 bases from J; junction bases left unmatched: 20. CDR1 is MGHRA, CDR2 YSYEKL, per germline. The CDR3 here is CASSPPLTSGGTSRSYNEQFF. For the CDR3, the DNA is TGCGCCAGCAGCCCGCCGCTAACTAGCGGGGGCACATCCCGGAGCTACAATGAGCAGTTCTTC.

This chain uses TRBV25-1 with TRBJ2-5, with D possibly matching TRBD1 (5 bases). This CDR3 has 15 residues. Per the germline V gene, CDR1 is MGHDK and CDR2 is SYGVNS. The V end lost 1 base, the J end lost 3 bases, and 12 bases lay between the germline ends. This chain's CDR3 is CASSELPGNEETQYF. The DNA of the CDR3 is TGTGCCAGCAGTGAATTACCAGGGAATGAAGAGACCCAGTACTTC.

This clone was seen more than once but under ten times. The V and J genes are TRBV30 and TRBJ1-1, with a tentative D call TRBD1 (5 bases). Between the trimmed V and J ends, which lost 3 bases and 4 bases, there was a span of 15 bases. The CDR3 has 14 amino acids. The germline gives CDR1 GTSNPN, CDR2 SVGIG (reference sequence). The CDR3 sequence: CAWRVGGVSTEAFF. As DNA, the CDR3 is TGTGCCTGGAGGGTGGGGGGAGTTTCCACTGAAGCTTTCTTT.

This clone appeared a few times. The rearrangement uses TRBV9 and TRBJ2-5, with 8 bases that match TRBD2. Germline V CDR1 and CDR2: SGDLS, YYNGEE. With 7 bases clipped from V and 0 bases from J, the junction kept 8 bases outside the gene matches. CDR3 length: 15 amino acids. The CDR3 region is CASSPQRGYQETQYF. CDR3 nucleotides: TGTGCCAGCTCCCCCCAGCGGGGGTACCAAGAGACCCAGTACTTC.